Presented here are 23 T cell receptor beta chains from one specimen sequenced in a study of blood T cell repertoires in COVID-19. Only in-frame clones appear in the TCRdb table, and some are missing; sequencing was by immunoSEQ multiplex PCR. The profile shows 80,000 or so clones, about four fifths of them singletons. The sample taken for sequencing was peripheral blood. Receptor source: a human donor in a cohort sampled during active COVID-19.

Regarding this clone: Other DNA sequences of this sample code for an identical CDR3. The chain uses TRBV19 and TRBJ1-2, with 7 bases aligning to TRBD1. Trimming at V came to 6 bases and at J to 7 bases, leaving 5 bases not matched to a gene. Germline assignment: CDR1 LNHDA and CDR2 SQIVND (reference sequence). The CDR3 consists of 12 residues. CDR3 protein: CASREGAGGYTF. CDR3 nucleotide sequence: TGTGCCAGTAGAGAGGGGGCGGGTGGCTACACCTTC. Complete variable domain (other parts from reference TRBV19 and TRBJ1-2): DGGITQSPKYLFRKEGQNVTLSCEQNLNHDAMYWYRQDPGQGLRLIYYSQIVNDFQKGDIAEGYSVSREKKESFPLTVTSAQKNPTAFYLCASREGAGGYTFGSGTRLTVV.

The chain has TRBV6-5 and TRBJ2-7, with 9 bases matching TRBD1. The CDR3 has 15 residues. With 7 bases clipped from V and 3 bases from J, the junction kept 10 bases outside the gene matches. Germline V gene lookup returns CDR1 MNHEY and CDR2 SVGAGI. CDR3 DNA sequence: TGTGCCAGCACAGAGGGACAGGGCAGGCTCTACGAGCAGTACTTC. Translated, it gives CASTEGQGRLYEQYF.

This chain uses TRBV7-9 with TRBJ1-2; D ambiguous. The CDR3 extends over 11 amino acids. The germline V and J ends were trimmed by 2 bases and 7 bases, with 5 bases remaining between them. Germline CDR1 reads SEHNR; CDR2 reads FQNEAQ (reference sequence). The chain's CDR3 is CASSLQSGYTF. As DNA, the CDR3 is TGTGCCAGCAGCTTACAATCTGGCTACACCTTC.

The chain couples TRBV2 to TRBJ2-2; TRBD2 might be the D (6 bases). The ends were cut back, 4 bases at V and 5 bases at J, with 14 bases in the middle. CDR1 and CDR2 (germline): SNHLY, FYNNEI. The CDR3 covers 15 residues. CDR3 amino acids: CASSGVGGWTGELFF. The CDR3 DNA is TGTGCCAGCAGTGGCGTAGGAGGGTGGACCGGGGAGCTGTTTTTT.

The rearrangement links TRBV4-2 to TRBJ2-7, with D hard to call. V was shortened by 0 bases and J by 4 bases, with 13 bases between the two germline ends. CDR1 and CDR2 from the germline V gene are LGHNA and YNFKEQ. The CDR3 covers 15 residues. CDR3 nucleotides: TGTGCCAGCAGCCAAGATATACAACTAACTTACGAGCAGTACTTC. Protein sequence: CASSQDIQLTYEQYF.

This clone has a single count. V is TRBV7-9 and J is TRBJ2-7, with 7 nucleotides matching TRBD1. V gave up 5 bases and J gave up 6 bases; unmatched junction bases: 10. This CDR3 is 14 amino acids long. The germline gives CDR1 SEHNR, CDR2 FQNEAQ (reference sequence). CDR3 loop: CASSPTGVNREQYF. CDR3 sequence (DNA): TGTGCCAGCAGCCCCACAGGGGTGAATCGCGAGCAGTACTTC. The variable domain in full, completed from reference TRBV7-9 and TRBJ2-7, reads DTGVSQNPRHKITKRGQNVTFRCDPISEHNRLYWYRQTLGQGPEFLTYFQNEAQLEKSRLLSDRFSAERPKGSFSTLEIQRTEQGDSAMYLCASSPTGVNREQYFGPGTRLTVT.

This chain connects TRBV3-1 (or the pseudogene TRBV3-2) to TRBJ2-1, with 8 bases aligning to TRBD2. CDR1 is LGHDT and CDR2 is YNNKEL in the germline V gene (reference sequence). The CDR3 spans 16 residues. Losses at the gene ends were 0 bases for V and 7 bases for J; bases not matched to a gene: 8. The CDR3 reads CASSQDIGGGNNEQFF. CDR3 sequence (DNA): TGTGCCAGCAGCCAAGATATCGGGGGGGGCAATAATGAGCAGTTCTTC.

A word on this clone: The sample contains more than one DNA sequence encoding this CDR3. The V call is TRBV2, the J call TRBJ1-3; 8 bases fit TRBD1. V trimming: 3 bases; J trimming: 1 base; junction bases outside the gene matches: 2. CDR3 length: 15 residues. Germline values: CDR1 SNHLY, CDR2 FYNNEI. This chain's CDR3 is CASSDRTGSGNTIYF. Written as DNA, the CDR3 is TGTGCCAGCAGTGATCGGACAGGGTCTGGAAACACCATATATTTT.

Here the CDR3 reads CASSNDGVSYNEQFF. As DNA, the CDR3 is TGTGCCAGCAGTAATGACGGGGTGTCCTACAATGAGCAGTTCTTC. The rearrangement uses TRBV2 and TRBJ2-1; TRBD2 is a possible D gene (5 bases). There are 15 residues in the CDR3. V was clipped by 5 bases and J by 1 base, with 12 bases between them. CDR1 is SNHLY and CDR2 is FYNNEI in the germline V gene.

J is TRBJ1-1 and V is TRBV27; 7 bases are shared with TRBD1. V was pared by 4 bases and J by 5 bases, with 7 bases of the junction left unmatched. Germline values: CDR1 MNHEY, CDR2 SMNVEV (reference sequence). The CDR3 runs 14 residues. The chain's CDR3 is CASSSDRIGTEAFF. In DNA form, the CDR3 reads TGTGCCAGCAGTTCGGACAGGATCGGGACTGAAGCTTTCTTT.

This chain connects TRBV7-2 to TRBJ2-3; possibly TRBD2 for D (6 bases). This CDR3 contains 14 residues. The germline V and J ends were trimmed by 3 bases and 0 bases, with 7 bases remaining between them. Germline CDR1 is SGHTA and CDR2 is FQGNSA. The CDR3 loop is CASSFGGSTDTQYF. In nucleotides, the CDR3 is TGTGCCAGCAGCTTCGGGGGTAGCACAGATACGCAGTATTTT. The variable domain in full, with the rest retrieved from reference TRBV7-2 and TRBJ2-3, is GAGVSQSPSNKVTEKGKDVELRCDPISGHTALYWYRQSLGQGLEFLIYFQGNSAPDKSGLPSDRFSAERTGGSVSTLTIQRTQQEDSAVYLCASSFGGSTDTQYFGPGTRLTVL.

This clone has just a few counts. CDR3 coding DNA: TGTGCCAGCAGCTCCACAGGGAACGCCTACGAGCAGTACTTC. It specifies CASSSTGNAYEQYF. The rearrangement uses TRBV7-2 and TRBJ2-7; D perhaps matches TRBD1 (6 bases). The CDR3 totals 14 residues. Trimming pared 4 bases from V and 2 bases from J, leaving 12 bases between. Germline V gives CDR1 SGHTA, CDR2 FQGNSA.

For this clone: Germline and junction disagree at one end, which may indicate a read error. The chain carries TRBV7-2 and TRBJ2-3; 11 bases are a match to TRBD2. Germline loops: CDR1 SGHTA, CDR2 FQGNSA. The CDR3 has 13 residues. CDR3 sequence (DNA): TGTGCCAGCAGCTTAGTGGCTAGCGGGGGGCCTCTTTTT. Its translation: CASSLVASGGPLF.

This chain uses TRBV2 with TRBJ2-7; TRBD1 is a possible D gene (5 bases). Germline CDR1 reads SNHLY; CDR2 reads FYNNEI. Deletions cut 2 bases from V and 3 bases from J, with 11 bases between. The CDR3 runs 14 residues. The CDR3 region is CASSESQGYYEQYF. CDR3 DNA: TGTGCCAGCAGTGAAAGTCAGGGTTACTACGAGCAGTACTTC.

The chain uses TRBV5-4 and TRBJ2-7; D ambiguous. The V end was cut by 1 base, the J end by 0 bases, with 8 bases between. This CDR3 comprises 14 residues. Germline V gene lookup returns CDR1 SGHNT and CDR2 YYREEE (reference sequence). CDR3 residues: CASSLSTDSYEQYF. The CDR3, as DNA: TGTGCCAGCAGCTTGAGCACTGACTCCTACGAGCAGTACTTC.

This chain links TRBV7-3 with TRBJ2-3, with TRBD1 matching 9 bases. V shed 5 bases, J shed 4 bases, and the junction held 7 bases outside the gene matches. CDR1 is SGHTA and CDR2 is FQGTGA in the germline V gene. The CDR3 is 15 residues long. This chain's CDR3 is CASSNRQGGPDTQYF. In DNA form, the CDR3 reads TGTGCCAGCAGCAACAGACAGGGGGGACCAGATACGCAGTATTTT.

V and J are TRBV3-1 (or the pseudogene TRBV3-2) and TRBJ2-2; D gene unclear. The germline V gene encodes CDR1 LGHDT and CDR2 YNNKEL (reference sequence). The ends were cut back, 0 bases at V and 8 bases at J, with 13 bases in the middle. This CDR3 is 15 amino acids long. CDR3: CASSQELGLSGELFF. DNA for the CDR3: TGTGCCAGCAGCCAAGAACTGGGCTTATCGGGGGAGCTGTTTTTT.

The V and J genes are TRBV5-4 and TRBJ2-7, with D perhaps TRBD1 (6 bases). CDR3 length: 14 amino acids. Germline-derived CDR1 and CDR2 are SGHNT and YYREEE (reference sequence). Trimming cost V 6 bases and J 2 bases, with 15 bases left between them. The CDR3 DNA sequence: TGTGCCAGCACCAAAACAGGGACAACCTACGAGCAGTACTTC. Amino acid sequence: CASTKTGTTYEQYF.

CDR3 loop: CASSAQGLNTEAFF. The CDR3 DNA follows: TGTGCCAGCAGTGCCCAGGGTTTGAACACTGAAGCTTTCTTT. The chain combines TRBV6-4 with TRBJ1-1; TRBD1 might be the D (5 bases). Between the trimmed V and J ends, which lost 4 bases and 0 bases, there was a span of 9 bases. Germline V lookup: CDR1 MRHNA, CDR2 SNTAGT. The CDR3 runs 14 residues.

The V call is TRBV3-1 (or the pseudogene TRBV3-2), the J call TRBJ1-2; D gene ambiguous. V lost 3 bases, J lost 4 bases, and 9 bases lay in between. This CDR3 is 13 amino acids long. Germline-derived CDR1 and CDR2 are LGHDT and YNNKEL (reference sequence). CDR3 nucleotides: TGTGCCAGCAGCCAGGAGGGCCTCTATGGCTACACCTTC. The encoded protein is CASSQEGLYGYTF.

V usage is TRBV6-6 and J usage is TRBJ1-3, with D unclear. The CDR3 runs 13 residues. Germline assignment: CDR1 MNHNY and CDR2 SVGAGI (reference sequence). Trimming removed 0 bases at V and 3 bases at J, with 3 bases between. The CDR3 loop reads CASSYSIGNTIYF. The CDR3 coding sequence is TGTGCCAGCAGTTACTCTATTGGAAACACCATATATTTT.

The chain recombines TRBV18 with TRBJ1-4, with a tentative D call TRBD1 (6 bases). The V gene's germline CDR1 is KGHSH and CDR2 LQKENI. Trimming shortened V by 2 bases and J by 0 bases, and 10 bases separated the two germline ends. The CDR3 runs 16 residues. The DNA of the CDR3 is TGTGCCAGCTCACCAAGGGGGACGACAACTAATGAAAAACTGTTTTTT. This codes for CASSPRGTTTNEKLFF.

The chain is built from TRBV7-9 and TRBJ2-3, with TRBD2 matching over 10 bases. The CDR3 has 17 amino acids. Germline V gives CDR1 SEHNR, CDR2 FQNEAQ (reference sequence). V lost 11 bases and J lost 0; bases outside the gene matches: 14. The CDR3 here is CAGRSPLAGPSTDTQYF. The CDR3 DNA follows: TGTGCCGGACGGAGTCCACTAGCGGGGCCCAGCACAGATACGCAGTATTTT.